This TCR beta chain stems from a study of T cell changes during pregnancy in multiple sclerosis. Libraries were prepared by immunoSEQ multiplex PCR; TCRdb keeps only in-frame clonotypes and omits some of them. The sample contains fewer than 75,000 clones, roughly nine tenths of which appear only once. J gave up 7 bases and V 10 bases, and 9 bases lay outside the gene matches. Germline CDR1 reads SNHLY; CDR2 reads FYNNEI. The CDR3 consists of 15 residues. The sample here was CD8+ T cells from peripheral blood mononuclear cells, taken before pregnancy. This clonotype originated in a female donor with multiple sclerosis, enrolled in a pregnancy study. V is TRBV2 and J is TRBJ2-1; TRBD2 matches 14 bases. This CDR3 is CATTGLAGGVNEQFF. In DNA, the CDR3 is TGTGCCACTACCGGACTAGCGGGGGGTGTAAATGAGCAGTTCTTC.